These T cell receptor beta chains were read from a single sample in a study of control samples from healthy donors and cancer patients. The assay was immunoSEQ multiplex PCR, and TCRdb's table has in-frame clones only and misses some. The table records 110,000 or so clones, 83% of them present only once. The sample comprised blood. The receptors here all came from a woman between 45 and 65 years old in good health. Both conserved end residues are part of each CDR3. The D gene is left open where the match is weak. The size entry is marked missing in some rows and otherwise reads once, few, many or a size class.

-	TRBV6-1	TRBJ1-3	-	TGTGCCAGCAGTGAGGACCGGGTGGTTTTTTCTGGAAACACCATATATTTT	CASSEDRVVFSGNTIYF
few	TRBV4-3	TRBJ1-2	-	TGCGCCAGCAGCCAAGAGGCAGCTTATAACTATGGCTACACCTTC	CASSQEAAYNYGYTF
-	TRBV4-2	TRBJ1-1	-	TGTGCCAGCAGCCAAGACGTCACAGAACAGAACACTGAAGCTTTCTTT	CASSQDVTEQNTEAFF
few	TRBV7-7	TRBJ1-6	-	TGTGCTAGCAGCTTTGATCTGCGGCAGGGGCCTCCACCCCTCCACTTT	CASSFDLRQGPPPLHF
-	TRBV27	TRBJ2-7	-	TGTGCCAGTCGACAGCAAGGGGAGCAGTACTTC	CASRQQGEQYF
-	TRBV7-8	TRBJ1-6	TRBD1	TGTGCCAGCAGCTTAGAAACAGGGGTTTCACCCCTCCACTTT	CASSLETGVSPLHF
-	TRBV6-5	TRBJ1-5	TRBD1	TGTGCCAGCAGTTACGGGACAGGGACTCAGCCCCAGCATTTT	CASSYGTGTQPQHF
-	TRBV29-1	TRBJ2-5	-	TGCAGCGTTGAAGATCGTCGGCTAGAGGAGACCCAGTACTTC	CSVEDRRLEETQYF
-	TRBV3-1/TRBV3-2	TRBJ1-2	-	TGTGCCAGCAGCCAAGAACAGCTCTATGGCTACACCTTC	CASSQEQLYGYTF
-	TRBV6-2/TRBV6-3	TRBJ2-1	-	TGTGCCAGCAGTCCATACAATGAGCAGTTCTTC	CASSPYNEQFF
-	TRBV7-8	TRBJ1-3	TRBD1	TGTGCCAGCTCAATGGGGACAGTTTCCTCTGGAAACACCATATATTTT	CASSMGTVSSGNTIYF
-	TRBV11-3	TRBJ1-1	-	TGTGCCAGCAGCTTCGCAGGGATCACTGAAGCTTTCTTT	CASSFAGITEAFF
-	TRBV19	TRBJ1-6	TRBD1	TGTGCCAGTAGGGGGACACAGGGGGCTGCTTCACCCCTCCACTTT	CASRGTQGAASPLHF
-	TRBV6-1	TRBJ1-6	TRBD1	TGTGCCAGCAGTGACGCAGGGGGCAGTAATTCACCCCTCCACTTT	CASSDAGGSNSPLHF
-	TRBV6-5	TRBJ1-4	-	TGTGCCAGCAACATTAATGAAAAACTGTTTTTT	CASNINEKLFF
-	TRBV6-2/TRBV6-3	TRBJ1-1	TRBD1	TGTGCCAGCAGTTACCGAGGGGACAGGGGGCGTTCGGCGAACACTGAAGCTTTCTTT	CASSYRGDRGRSANTEAFF
-	TRBV25-1	TRBJ2-1	-	TGTGCCAGCAGCACAGGGTTGGCCTACAATGAGCAGTTCTTC	CASSTGLAYNEQFF
-	TRBV3-1/TRBV3-2	TRBJ2-5	-	TGTGCCAGCAGCCAACTCTCAGGGGGGGGCAGACAAGAGACCCAGTACTTC	CASSQLSGGGRQETQYF
once	TRBV5-1	TRBJ1-1	-	TGCGCCAGCAGCTTGGTTGCTAACACTGAAGCTTTCTTT	CASSLVANTEAFF
-	TRBV5-4	TRBJ1-1	-	TGTGCCAGCAGCTTAGTTCAAGGGGCGGGCACTGAAGCTTTCTTT	CASSLVQGAGTEAFF
-	TRBV19	TRBJ1-6	-	TGTGCCAGTAGTATAAGGTACTACGCGGTCTCCCTCCACTTT	CASSIRYYAVSLHF
-	TRBV19	TRBJ1-5	-	TGTGCCAGTAGTATTGCCGTGTGGGGGGACCAGCCCCAGCATTTT	CASSIAVWGDQPQHF
-	TRBV24-1	TRBJ2-1	-	TGTGCCACCAGTGACCCGGGACGGGTCTCCTACAATGAGCAGTTCTTC	CATSDPGRVSYNEQFF
once	TRBV6-5	TRBJ2-7	TRBD2	TGTGCCAGCAGTTACTCCGCTAGCGGGGGCCCCTACGAGCAGTACTTC	CASSYSASGGPYEQYF
-	TRBV29-1	TRBJ2-2	-	TGCAGCGTACAGATCACCGGGGAGCTGTTTTTT	CSVQITGELFF
-	TRBV7-6	TRBJ2-5	-	TGTGCCAGCAGCTTAGGCGGCAGGGAACAAGAGACCCAGTACTTC	CASSLGGREQETQYF
-	TRBV11-2	TRBJ2-4	-	TGTGCCAGCAGCATTTTAGCCAAAAACATTCAGTACTTC	CASSILAKNIQYF
few	TRBV7-8	TRBJ2-7	TRBD2	TGTGCCAGCAGCTTAGATACTAGCGGGTCCGCCTACGAGCAGTACTTC	CASSLDTSGSAYEQYF
-	TRBV27	TRBJ1-4	TRBD1	TGTGCCAGCAGTTTAGGGACAGGGCGACGGAATGAAAAACTGTTTTTT	CASSLGTGRRNEKLFF
-	TRBV7-8	TRBJ2-3	TRBD1	TGTGCCAGCAGCTTCAGGACAGGGGGCTTCGCAGATACGCAGTATTTT	CASSFRTGGFADTQYF
-	TRBV7-6	TRBJ2-5	TRBD2	TGTGCCAGCAGCTTATGGACTAGCGTTGGAGAGACCCAGTACTTC	CASSLWTSVGETQYF
-	TRBV4-2	TRBJ2-1	-	TGTGCCAGCAGCCAAGATTGGGTATCGACAAACAATGAGCAGTTCTTC	CASSQDWVSTNNEQFF
-	TRBV27	TRBJ2-7	TRBD2	TGTGCCAGCAGTTCCCAGACTAGCGGGAGACGGTACGAGCAGTACTTC	CASSSQTSGRRYEQYF
once	TRBV5-1	TRBJ2-7	-	TGCGCCAGCAGCTTGGGAGGGACCGGCGAGCAGTACTTC	CASSLGGTGEQYF
-	TRBV27	TRBJ2-1	-	TGTGCCAGCAGTTCCCAACTGATTAACAATGAGCAGTTCTTC	CASSSQLINNEQFF
-	TRBV30	TRBJ2-5	-	TGTGCCTGGAGTGTCTTTCAGGTCCAAGAGACCCAGTACTTC	CAWSVFQVQETQYF
-	TRBV5-1	TRBJ1-6	-	TGCGCCAGCAGCCAGGGACGGAATTCACCCCTCCACTTT	CASSQGRNSPLHF
-	TRBV6-1	TRBJ2-1	-	TGTGCCAGCAGTGATCCCGCAGGCCAATCTTCGTTCTTC	CASSDPAGQSSFF
-	TRBV19	TRBJ2-5	-	TGTGCCAGTAGTTTCCCGGGGGGCGGGGAGACCCAGTACTTC	CASSFPGGGETQYF